Listed below are T cell receptor beta chains from one sample, sequenced in a study of T cells in Graves' hyperthyroidism and ophthalmopathy. From the multiplex PCR reads, TCRdb called clonotypes with MiXCR, one entry per CDR3 protein. The sample includes some 500,000 distinct CDR3 sequences, about 15% seen only once; the top ten take approximately 30%. The sequenced material came from blood. All receptors come from a woman in her 30s with Graves' ophthalmopathy. CDR3s include the opening cysteine and the closing phenylalanine or tryptophan. The D gene is left open where the match is weak. Clone size, where shown, is once, few, many, or a class for clones that have expanded.

J: TRBJ1-5; size: few; D: .; V: TRBV7-2; DNA: TGTGCCAGCAGCTTGCGACAGGTGGATCAGCCCCAGCATTTT; CDR3: CASSLRQVDQPQHF
J: TRBJ2-1; size: many; D: .; V: TRBV5-1; DNA: TGCGCCAGCAGCAAGGGACCCAATGAGCAGTTCTTC; CDR3: CASSKGPNEQFF
J: TRBJ2-3; size: few; D: .; V: TRBV5-1; DNA: TGCGCCAGCAGCTCCCCTGGGCGGGAAAAAGATACGCAGTATTTT; CDR3: CASSSPGREKDTQYF
J: TRBJ2-7; size: .; D: .; V: TRBV7-2; DNA: TGTGCCAGCAGCCCCCGCGGGGGCAACTACGAGCAGTACTTC; CDR3: CASSPRGGNYEQYF
J: TRBJ2-7; size: few; D: .; V: TRBV5-1; DNA: TGCGCCAGCAGCTTCGGCCAGCTATGTTCCTACGAGCAGTACTTC; CDR3: CASSFGQLCSYEQYF
J: TRBJ2-5; size: .; D: TRBD2; V: TRBV5-1; DNA: TGCGCCAGCAGCTTAATAGCGGGTAGGACGGGAGAGACCCAGTACTTC; CDR3: CASSLIAGRTGETQYF
J: TRBJ1-5; size: many; D: .; V: TRBV28; DNA: TGTGCCAGCGCCGAACGGACAGTCTCCAATCAGCCCCAGCATTTT; CDR3: CASAERTVSNQPQHF
J: TRBJ2-7; size: .; D: TRBD2; V: TRBV11-2; DNA: TGTGCCAGCAGCTTAGATGCGGGGTGGCTAGCGGGAGCCTACGAGCAGTACTTC; CDR3: CASSLDAGWLAGAYEQYF
J: TRBJ2-7; size: many; D: .; V: TRBV20-1; DNA: TGCAGTGCTAGAGTAGGGCTCCGGGAGAACTACGAGCAGTACTTC; CDR3: CSARVGLRENYEQYF
J: TRBJ2-7; size: few; D: .; V: TRBV7-2; DNA: TGTGCCAGCAGCGACTCGTACTACGAGCAGTACTTC; CDR3: CASSDSYYEQYF
J: TRBJ1-4; size: few; D: .; V: TRBV9; DNA: TGTGCCAGCAGCGACCCAGGGTCTAATGAAAAACTGTTTTTT; CDR3: CASSDPGSNEKLFF
J: TRBJ2-7; size: .; D: .; V: TRBV28; DNA: TGTGCCAGCAGTTGGAAGGGGGCCTACGAGCAGTACTTC; CDR3: CASSWKGAYEQYF
J: TRBJ1-4; size: few; D: .; V: TRBV3-1; DNA: TGTGCCAGCAGCGGGGGAGAAAAACTGTTTTTT; CDR3: CASSGGEKLFF
J: TRBJ2-1; size: few; D: .; V: TRBV7-3; DNA: TGTGCCAGCAGCCCTCCGGGACGTTACAATGAGCAGTTCTTC; CDR3: CASSPPGRYNEQFF
J: TRBJ2-3; size: .; D: .; V: TRBV29-1; DNA: TGCGGCGTTGATCAGGGAGGCACGCAGTATTTT; CDR3: CGVDQGGTQYF
J: TRBJ2-7; size: many; D: .; V: TRBV5-1; DNA: TGCGCCAGCAGCTTGGAGGGCAGTAACTCCTACGAGCAGTACTTC; CDR3: CASSLEGSNSYEQYF
J: TRBJ1-5; size: few; D: TRBD1; V: TRBV6-1; DNA: TGTGCCAGCAGAAGGACAGGGCGAAATCAGCCCCAGCATTTT; CDR3: CASRRTGRNQPQHF